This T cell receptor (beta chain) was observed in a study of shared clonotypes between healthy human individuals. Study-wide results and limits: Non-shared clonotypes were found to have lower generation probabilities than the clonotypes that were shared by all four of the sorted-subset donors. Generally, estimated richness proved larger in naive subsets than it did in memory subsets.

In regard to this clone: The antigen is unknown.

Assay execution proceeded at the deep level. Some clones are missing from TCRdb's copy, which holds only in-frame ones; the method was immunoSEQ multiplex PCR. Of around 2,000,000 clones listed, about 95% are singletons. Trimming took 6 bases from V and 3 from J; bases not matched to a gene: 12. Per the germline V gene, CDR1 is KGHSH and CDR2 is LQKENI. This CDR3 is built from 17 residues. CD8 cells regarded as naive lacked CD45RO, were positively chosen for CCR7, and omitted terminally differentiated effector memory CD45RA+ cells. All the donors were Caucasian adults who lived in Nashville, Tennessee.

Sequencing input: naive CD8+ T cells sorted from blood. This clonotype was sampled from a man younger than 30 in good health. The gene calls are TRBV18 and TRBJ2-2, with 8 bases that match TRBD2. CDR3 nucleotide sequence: TGTGCCAGCTCCTACGAGGCGGGAGGAATTGACACCGGGGAGCTGTTTTTT. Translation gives CASSYEAGGIDTGELFF.